Each of the 27 T cell receptor beta chains below was sequenced from the same sample in a study of cytomegalovirus exposure and HLA in healthy donors. The PCR ran on 60 Vbeta and 13 Jbeta primers. The data were produced by immunoSEQ multiplex PCR, yet TCRdb's version contains in-frame clones alone and is incomplete. This sample yields just over 200,000 clones, of which approximately 79% are seen a single time; approximately 1.5% belongs to the top ten. Sample: PBMCs. These receptors were taken from a man between 45 and 60 years old in good health and CMV-seronegative.

Only one count was recorded for this clone. The CDR3 DNA reads as TGTGCCAGCAGTGGGGGAGGGGTCGGGACAGATACGCAGTATTTT. Its protein is CASSGGGVGTDTQYF. The V call is TRBV2, the J call TRBJ2-3; 7 bases map to TRBD2. V shed 4 bases, J shed 3 bases, and the junction held 7 bases outside the gene matches. This CDR3 region has 15 residues. Germline V lookup: CDR1 SNHLY, CDR2 FYNNEI.

This chain joins TRBV10-3 and TRBJ1-1; possible D gene TRBD1, 5 bases. Germline V gene data show CDR1 as ENHRY and CDR2 as SYGVKD. There are 13 residues in the CDR3. Deletions cut 4 bases from V and 4 bases from J, with 10 bases between. CDR3 region: CAISALGGTEAFF. The CDR3 nucleotides are TGTGCCATCAGTGCCCTGGGGGGCACTGAAGCTTTCTTT.

The chain employs TRBV28 and TRBJ2-3; D possibly corresponds to TRBD2 (5 bases). From germline, CDR1 is MDHEN and CDR2 SYDVKM. The CDR3 consists of 13 residues. V lost 5 bases and J 2 bases, leaving 8 bases between the germline ends. CDR3 DNA sequence: TGTGCCAGCAGTCGGGATTTCACAGATACGCAGTATTTT. This codes for CASSRDFTDTQYF.

The rearrangement uses TRBV5-1 and TRBJ2-3; D is possibly TRBD2 (5 bases). The germline V gene has CDR1 SGHRS and CDR2 YFSETQ. Trimming stripped 4 bases from V and 2 bases from J, with 20 bases between. This CDR3 region has 17 residues. DNA of the CDR3: TGCGCCAGCAGCCCCGACTGGGCGGGTCCTCCCACAGATACGCAGTATTTT. It translates to CASSPDWAGPPTDTQYF.

The chain has TRBV7-9 and TRBJ2-2, with TRBD2 identical over 9 bases. Germline trimming cut 5 bases from V and 2 bases from J; bases unmatched to any gene: 6. The CDR3 sequence is 16 residues long. The V gene's germline CDR1 is SEHNR and CDR2 FQNEAQ (reference sequence). CDR3 sequence: CASSASGTSNTGELFF. The CDR3 DNA reads TGTGCCAGCAGCGCCTCCGGGACTAGCAACACCGGGGAGCTGTTTTTT.

This chain uses TRBV25-1 with TRBJ1-3, with 7 bases lining up with TRBD1. Germline V CDR1 and CDR2: MGHDK, SYGVNS. The CDR3 extends over 14 amino acids. Trimming cost V 5 bases and J 6 bases; bases outside gene matches: 7. CDR3 sequence reads: CASSPPRGANTIYF. The CDR3 DNA sequence: TGTGCCAGCAGTCCCCCCAGGGGGGCAAACACCATATATTTT.

V is TRBV7-7 and J is TRBJ2-5, with 8 bases that match TRBD2. The germline CDR1 and CDR2 sequences are SSHAT and FNYEAQ (reference sequence). The ends lost 5 bases at V and 2 bases at J; junction bases unmatched: 4. The CDR3 has 14 residues. The CDR3 DNA reads as TGTGCCAGCAGCACCATAGCGGGGCAAGAGACCCAGTACTTC. This translates into CASSTIAGQETQYF.

This rearrangement joins TRBV19 to TRBJ2-4, with 7 positions matching TRBD1. Germline-derived CDR1 and CDR2 are LNHDA and SQIVND (reference sequence). This CDR3 region has 14 residues. J lost 7 bases, V lost 4 bases, and 7 bases had no gene match. The CDR3: CASSTGQFSNIQYF. CDR3 nucleotides: TGTGCCAGTAGTACGGGACAGTTTTCGAACATTCAGTACTTC.

The rearrangement links TRBV2 to TRBJ2-1; D is undetermined. Trimming removed 4 bases from V and 2 bases from J, with 15 bases in between. The CDR3 has 16 residues. Germline CDR1 reads SNHLY; CDR2 reads FYNNEI. For the CDR3, the DNA is TGTGCCAGCAGTGGTTATCGAGTATCCGCCTACAATGAGCAGTTCTTC. This codes for CASSGYRVSAYNEQFF.

The table lists this clone with a few counts. A read error may account for a junction end that differs from germline. The chain links TRBV4-1 to TRBJ2-7, with D possibly being TRBD2 (6 bases). The germline V gene encodes CDR1 MGHRA and CDR2 YSYEKL. The CDR3 consists of 14 residues. DNA of the CDR3: TGTGCCAGCAGCCAAGGGGCGGGACGCTACGAGCAGTACTTC. As protein: CASSQGAGRYEQYF.

With regard to this clone: The junction and the germline gene differ at one end; a read error may be behind it. The CDR3 DNA is TGCGCCGGCAGCTCCGGGGGGGGCTCCTACGAGCAGTACTTC. Protein sequence: CAGSSGGGSYEQYF. V and J are TRBV5-1 and TRBJ2-7; 8 nucleotides match TRBD2. Germline values: CDR1 SGHRS, CDR2 YFSETQ. The CDR3 spans 14 residues. The entire variable domain, with the rest obtained from reference TRBV5-1 and TRBJ2-7, is as follows: KAGVTQTPRYLIKTRGQQVTLSCSPISGHRSVSWYQQTPGQGLQFLFEYFSETQRNKGNFPGRFSGRQFSNSRSEMNVSTLELGDSALYLCAGSSGGGSYEQYFGPGTRLTVT.

This clone was detected only once. This chain uses TRBV15 with TRBJ2-2; 7 bases align to TRBD2. Unmatched junction bases numbered 10, after V lost 5 bases and J lost 7 bases. This CDR3 has 15 residues. Germline-derived CDR1 and CDR2 are LNHNV and YYDKDF (reference sequence). The CDR3, as DNA: TGTGCCACCAGCCTGCGCGGGAGAAGGGTCGGGGAGCTGTTTTTT. The encoded protein is CATSLRGRRVGELFF.

This clone appeared a few times. V is TRBV27 and J is TRBJ1-2; 7 nucleotides agree with TRBD1. With 6 bases clipped from V and 0 bases from J, the junction kept 1 base outside the gene matches. The CDR3 runs to 13 residues. Germline V lookup: CDR1 MNHEY, CDR2 SMNVEV (reference sequence). The CDR3 reads CASRGQSNYGYTF. For the CDR3, the DNA is TGTGCCAGCAGGGGACAGTCTAACTATGGCTACACCTTC.

Only one count was recorded for this clone. This chain links TRBV27 with TRBJ1-1, with a weak D call TRBD1 (6 bases). The CDR3 loop spans 15 amino acids. V lost 6 bases, J lost 4 bases, and 18 bases lay in between. In germline, CDR1 is MNHEY, CDR2 SMNVEV (reference sequence). DNA for the CDR3: TGTGCCAGCAGGGACAGCCTGGGAATGACCACTGAAGCTTTCTTT. Translation: CASRDSLGMTTEAFF.

V and J are TRBV10-2 and TRBJ1-4, with 7 positions matching TRBD1. Germline V gene sequence: CDR1 WSHSY, CDR2 SAAADI. V shed 9 bases and J 5 bases; nucleotides not matched to a gene: 3. CDR3 size: 12 residues. The CDR3 nucleotides read TGCGCCAGTTCGGACAGGAATGAAAAACTGTTTTTT. It codes for CASSDRNEKLFF.

This clone was seen once. The J gene is TRBJ1-1, the V gene TRBV9; no reliable D call. Germline V gene data show CDR1 as SGDLS and CDR2 as YYNGEE. Trimming pared 4 bases from V and 1 base from J, leaving 14 bases between. This CDR3 is 15 amino acids long. CDR3 loop: CASSPSRVWNTEAFF. CDR3 DNA sequence: TGTGCCAGCAGCCCCAGCCGGGTTTGGAACACTGAAGCTTTCTTT.

CDR3 coding DNA: TGTGCCAGTAGTATTCGACTAGAGTTAGGCGGGGAGCTGTTTTTT. Translation: CASSIRLELGGELFF. V and J are TRBV19 and TRBJ2-2, with TRBD2 as a possible D gene (6 bases). V was cut by 3 bases and J by 7 bases, with 15 bases left in between. Germline loops: CDR1 LNHDA, CDR2 SQIVND (reference sequence). CDR3 length equals 15 residues.

In this sample, this clone turned up once. V gene TRBV28 combines with J gene TRBJ2-1; D is undetermined. V was shortened by 10 bases and J by 1 base, with 8 bases between the two germline ends. Looked up from germline, CDR1 is MDHEN and CDR2 is SYDVKM. The CDR3 consists of 12 residues. The CDR3 DNA is TGTGCCACCGGGTATTCCTACAATGAGCAGTTCTTC. It is translated as CATGYSYNEQFF. The full variable domain, in which reference TRBV28 and TRBJ2-1 provide the parts outside the CDR3, is DVKVTQSSRYLVKRTGEKVFLECVQDMDHENMFWYRQDPGLGLRLIYFSYDVKMKEKGDIPEGYSVSREKKERFSLILESASTNQTSMYLCATGYSYNEQFFGPGTRLTVL.

The J gene is TRBJ2-1, the V gene TRBV5-1, with no clear D. The ends were cut back, 0 bases at V and 8 bases at J, with 15 bases in the middle. CDR3 length: 15 residues. CDR1 and CDR2 (germline): SGHRS, YFSETQ. The CDR3 is CASSLEAAVVDEQFF. The DNA for the CDR3 is TGCGCCAGCAGCTTGGAGGCGGCAGTCGTGGATGAGCAGTTCTTC.

This clone was found a few times. The genes are TRBV2 and TRBJ1-3, with TRBD1 matching 7 bases. Germline assignment: CDR1 SNHLY and CDR2 FYNNEI. The CDR3 is 15 amino acids. With 6 bases clipped from V and 0 bases from J, the junction kept 5 bases outside the gene matches. The CDR3 coding sequence is TGTGCCAGCAGCTCGGGACAGAGCTCTGGAAACACCATATATTTT. It encodes CASSSGQSSGNTIYF.

The rearrangement uses TRBV27 and TRBJ2-7, with TRBD1 matching 7 bases. Trimming took 0 bases from V and 3 from J; bases not matched to a gene: 5. This CDR3 has 15 amino acids. The germline V gene encodes CDR1 MNHEY and CDR2 SMNVEV (reference sequence). The CDR3 loop reads CASSLSGQAFYEQYF. The CDR3 nucleotides are TGTGCCAGCAGTTTATCTGGACAGGCCTTCTACGAGCAGTACTTC.

This sequence joins TRBV7-6 and TRBJ2-7, with 10 bases aligning to TRBD1. V lost 5 bases and J lost 7; bases outside the gene matches: 8. Per germline, CDR1 SGHVS and CDR2 FNYEAQ. The CDR3 contains 14 residues. This chain's CDR3 is CASSGGQGTREQYF. In DNA, the CDR3 is TGTGCCAGCAGCGGGGGACAGGGGACTAGGGAGCAGTACTTC.

The J gene is TRBJ2-7, the V gene TRBV7-8; D remains unclear. Per the germline V gene, CDR1 is SGHVS and CDR2 is FQNEAQ. V lost 2 bases and J lost 11, with 13 bases in between. CDR3 length equals 12 residues. In DNA, the CDR3 is TGTGCCAGCAGCTTATTTGGTCAACTGGAGTACTTC. It specifies CASSLFGQLEYF.

This clone appeared once. The chain recombines TRBV7-2 with TRBJ2-7; TRBD1 is a possible D gene (6 bases). V lost 5 bases and J lost 3, with 14 bases in between. Germline assignment: CDR1 SGHTA and CDR2 FQGNSA. The CDR3 runs to 14 residues. The DNA for the CDR3 is TGTGCCAGCAGCAGCCCTCGGGACAACTACGAGCAGTACTTC. It codes for CASSSPRDNYEQYF.

V is TRBV19 and J is TRBJ1-3; possible D gene TRBD1, 5 bases. Trimming cost V 7 bases and J 4 bases, with 20 bases left between them. The CDR3 has 16 amino acids. Germline lookup yields CDR1 LNHDA and CDR2 SQIVND (reference sequence). CDR3 sequence: CASTSVGLEGGNTIYF. The CDR3 DNA reads TGTGCCAGTACCTCAGTGGGCCTGGAGGGGGGAAACACCATATATTTT.

This chain links TRBV7-9 with TRBJ2-1; D may be TRBD2 (5 bases). V lost 3 bases to trimming and J lost 0 bases, with 9 bases between them. Germline V gene lookup returns CDR1 SEHNR and CDR2 FQNEAQ (reference sequence). The CDR3 contains 15 residues. CDR3 DNA: TGTGCCAGCAGCTTTAAAAGCGGCTCCTACAATGAGCAGTTCTTC. It yields the protein CASSFKSGSYNEQFF.

The V gene is TRBV6-5, the J gene TRBJ1-2; 7 nucleotides line up with TRBD1. The CDR3 loop spans 13 amino acids. Germline V gene lookup returns CDR1 MNHEY and CDR2 SVGAGI. Trimming cost V 5 bases and J 4 bases; bases outside gene matches: 4. The CDR3 DNA follows: TGTGCCAGCAGTAAGGGACAGCTCTATGGCTACACCTTC. Translation gives CASSKGQLYGYTF.